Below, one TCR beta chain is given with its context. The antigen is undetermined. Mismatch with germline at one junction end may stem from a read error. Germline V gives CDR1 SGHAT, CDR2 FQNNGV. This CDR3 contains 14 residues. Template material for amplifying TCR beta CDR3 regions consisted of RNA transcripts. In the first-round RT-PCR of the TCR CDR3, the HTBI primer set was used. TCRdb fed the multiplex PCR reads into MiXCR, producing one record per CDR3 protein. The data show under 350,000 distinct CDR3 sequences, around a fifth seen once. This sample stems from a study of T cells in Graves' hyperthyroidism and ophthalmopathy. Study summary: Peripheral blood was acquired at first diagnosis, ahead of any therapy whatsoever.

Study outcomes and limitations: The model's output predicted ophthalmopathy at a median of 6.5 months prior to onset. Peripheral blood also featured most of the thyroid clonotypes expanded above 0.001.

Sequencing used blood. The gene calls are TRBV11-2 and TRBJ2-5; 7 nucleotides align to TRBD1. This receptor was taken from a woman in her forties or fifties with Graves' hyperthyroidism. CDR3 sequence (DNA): TGTGCCAGCAGCTTAGGGACAGGCCAAGGGACCCAGTACTTC. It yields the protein CASSLGTGQGTQYF.